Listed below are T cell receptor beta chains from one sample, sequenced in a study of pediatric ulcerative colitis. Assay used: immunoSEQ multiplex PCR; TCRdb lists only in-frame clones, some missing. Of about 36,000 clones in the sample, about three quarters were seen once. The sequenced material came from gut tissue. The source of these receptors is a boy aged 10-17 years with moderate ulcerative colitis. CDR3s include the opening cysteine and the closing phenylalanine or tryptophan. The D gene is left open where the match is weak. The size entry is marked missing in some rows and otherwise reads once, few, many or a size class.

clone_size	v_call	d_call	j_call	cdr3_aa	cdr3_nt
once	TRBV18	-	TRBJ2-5	CASSPPVEETQYF	TGTGCCAGCTCACCACCAGTTGAGGAGACCCAGTACTTC
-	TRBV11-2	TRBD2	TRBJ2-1	CASSPLTSLRDEQFF	TGTGCCAGCAGCCCCCTGACTAGCCTTCGAGATGAGCAGTTCTTC
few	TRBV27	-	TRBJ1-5	CASSRRGVGYQPQHF	TGTGCCAGCAGTCGCAGGGGCGTAGGGTATCAGCCCCAGCATTTT
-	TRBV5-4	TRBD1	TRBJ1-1	CASSGQGFGTEAFF	TGTGCCAGCAGCGGACAGGGGTTCGGCACTGAAGCTTTCTTT
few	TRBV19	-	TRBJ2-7	CASSIQDEGFYEQYF	TGTGCCAGTAGTATCCAGGACGAAGGTTTCTACGAGCAGTACTTC
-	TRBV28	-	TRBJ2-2	CASAEDHANTGELFF	TGTGCCAGCGCGGAAGACCACGCGAACACCGGGGAGCTGTTTTTT
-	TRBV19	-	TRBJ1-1	CASSPPGPEAFF	TGTGCCAGTAGCCCCCCAGGGCCTGAAGCTTTCTTT
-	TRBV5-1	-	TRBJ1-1	CASSFLGRTEEAFF	TGCGCCAGCAGCTTCTTGGGGCGGACGGAAGAAGCTTTCTTT
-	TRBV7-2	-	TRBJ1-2	CASSLVTQKYGYTF	TGTGCCAGCAGCTTAGTAACCCAGAAGTATGGCTACACCTTC
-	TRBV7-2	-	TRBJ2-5	CASSRTGTIQETQYF	TGTGCCAGCAGCCGGACAGGGACTATCCAAGAGACCCAGTACTTC
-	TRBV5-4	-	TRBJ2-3	CASSLKGTDTQYF	TGTGCCAGCAGCTTGAAGGGCACAGATACGCAGTATTTT
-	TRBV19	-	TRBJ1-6	CASSISRQSSPLHF	TGTGCCAGTAGCATTTCAAGACAGAGTTCACCCCTCCACTTT
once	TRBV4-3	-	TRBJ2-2	CASSERVTGELFF	TGCGCCAGCAGCGAAAGGGTCACCGGGGAGCTGTTTTTT
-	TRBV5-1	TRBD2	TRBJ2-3	CASSPTLAATDTQYF	TGCGCCAGCAGCCCTACACTAGCGGCCACAGATACGCAGTATTTT
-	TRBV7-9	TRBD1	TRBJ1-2	CASSSTRQGAGGYTF	TGTGCCAGCAGCTCCACTCGACAGGGGGCAGGGGGCTACACCTTC
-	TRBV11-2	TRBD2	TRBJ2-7	CASRFYGGVSYEQYF	TGTGCCAGCAGATTCTATGGGGGGGTCTCCTACGAGCAGTACTTC
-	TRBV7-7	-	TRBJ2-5	CASSRDLQETQYF	TGTGCTAGCAGCAGGGACCTCCAAGAGACCCAGTACTTC
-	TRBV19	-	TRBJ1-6	CASSMLWQLDDSPLHF	TGTGCCAGTAGTATGTTATGGCAGCTAGACGATTCACCCCTCCACTTT
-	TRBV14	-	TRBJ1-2	CASSPSHNYGYTF	TGTGCCAGCAGCCCTTCCCATAACTATGGCTACACCTTC
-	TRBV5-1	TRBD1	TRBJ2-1	CASSPLTGNEQFF	TGCGCCAGCAGCCCATTGACAGGGAATGAGCAGTTCTTC
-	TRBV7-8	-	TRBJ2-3	CASSITDTQYF	TGTGCCAGCAGCATCACAGATACGCAGTATTTT
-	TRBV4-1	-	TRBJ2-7	CASSQDETASLGREQYF	TGCGCCAGCAGCCAAGATGAGACGGCTAGCCTGGGGAGGGAGCAGTACTTC
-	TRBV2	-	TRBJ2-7	CASSQTPYEQYF	TGTGCCAGCAGCCAGACCCCTTACGAGCAGTACTTC
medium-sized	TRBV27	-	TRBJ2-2	CASSLSLGSSGELFF	TGTGCCAGCAGTTTATCGCTGGGGTCGAGCGGGGAGCTGTTTTTT
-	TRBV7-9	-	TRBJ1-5	CASSLIGQPQHF	TGTGCCAGCAGCTTAATAGGTCAGCCCCAGCATTTT
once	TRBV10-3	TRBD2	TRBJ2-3	CAITKRGEGDTQYF	TGTGCCATAACTAAGCGGGGTGAGGGAGATACGCAGTATTTT
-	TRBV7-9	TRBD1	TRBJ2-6	CASSYPGQLLSGANVLTF	TGTGCCAGCAGTTATCCGGGACAGCTTCTCTCTGGGGCCAACGTCCTGACTTTC
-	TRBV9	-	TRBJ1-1	CASSRGVTLNTEAFF	TGTGCCAGCAGCCGGGGGGTTACGTTGAACACTGAAGCTTTCTTT
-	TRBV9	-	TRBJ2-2	CASKRGNTGELFF	TGTGCCAGCAAGCGCGGAAACACCGGGGAGCTGTTTTTT
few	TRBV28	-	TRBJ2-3	CASTESIDTQYF	TGTGCCAGCACAGAGTCAATTGATACGCAGTATTTT
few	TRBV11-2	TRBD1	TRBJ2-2	CASSFRPGQGSGELFF	TGTGCCAGCAGCTTTCGACCGGGACAGGGGTCCGGGGAGCTGTTTTTT
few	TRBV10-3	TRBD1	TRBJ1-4	CAISTTGEGEKLFF	TGTGCCATCAGTACGACAGGGGAAGGAGAAAAACTGTTTTTT
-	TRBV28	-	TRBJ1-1	CASTLTRQNTEAFF	TGTGCCAGCACCTTAACGCGGCAGAACACTGAAGCTTTCTTT
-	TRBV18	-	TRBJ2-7	CASSIVGEQYF	TGTGCCAGCTCAATTGTAGGGGAGCAGTACTTC
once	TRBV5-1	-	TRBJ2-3	CASSLERNTQYF	TGCGCCAGCAGCTTGGAACGCAATACGCAGTATTTT
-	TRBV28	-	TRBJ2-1	CASSLAGTANNEQFF	TGTGCCAGCAGCCTAGCCGGGACGGCAAACAATGAGCAGTTCTTC
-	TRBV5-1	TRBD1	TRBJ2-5	CASSGVTGTTQETQYF	TGCGCCAGCAGCGGGGTGACAGGGACCACTCAAGAGACCCAGTACTTC
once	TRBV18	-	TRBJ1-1	CASSPMAVSHEAFF	TGTGCCAGCTCACCAATGGCAGTTTCCCATGAAGCTTTCTTT
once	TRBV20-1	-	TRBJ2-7	CSVGGPYEQYF	TGCAGTGTAGGCGGGCCCTACGAGCAGTACTTC
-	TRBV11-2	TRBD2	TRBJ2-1	CASKGTSGSFYNEQFF	TGTGCCAGCAAAGGGACTAGCGGGAGCTTCTACAATGAGCAGTTCTTC
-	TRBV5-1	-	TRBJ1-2	CASSQGLGYTF	TGCGCCAGCAGCCAGGGACTCGGCTACACCTTC
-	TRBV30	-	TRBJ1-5	CAWSVKGPKFSNQPQHF	TGTGCCTGGAGTGTGAAGGGGCCCAAATTCAGCAATCAGCCCCAGCATTTT
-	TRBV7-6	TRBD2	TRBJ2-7	CASSLGLAGSSYEQYF	TGTGCCAGCAGCTTAGGGCTAGCGGGAAGCTCCTACGAGCAGTACTTC
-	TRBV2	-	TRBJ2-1	CASSSPSAPYNEQFF	TGTGCCAGCAGTTCCCCTAGCGCCCCCTACAATGAGCAGTTCTTC
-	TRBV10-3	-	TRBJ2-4	CAIRGTDNIQYF	TGTGCCATCCGAGGTACGGACAACATTCAGTACTTC
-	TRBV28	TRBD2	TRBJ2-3	CASSLGLAGETDTQYF	TGTGCCAGCAGTCTGGGACTAGCGGGGGAGACAGATACGCAGTATTTT
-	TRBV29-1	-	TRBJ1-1	CSVVRRGETEAFF	TGCAGCGTTGTGCGCAGGGGAGAGACTGAAGCTTTCTTT
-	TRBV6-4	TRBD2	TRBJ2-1	CASSDTSGGDYNEQFF	TGTGCCAGCAGTGACACTAGCGGGGGGGACTACAATGAGCAGTTCTTC
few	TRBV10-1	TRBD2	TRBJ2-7	CASSGSGRSREQYF	TGCGCCAGCAGTGGTAGCGGGAGATCGCGGGAGCAGTACTTC